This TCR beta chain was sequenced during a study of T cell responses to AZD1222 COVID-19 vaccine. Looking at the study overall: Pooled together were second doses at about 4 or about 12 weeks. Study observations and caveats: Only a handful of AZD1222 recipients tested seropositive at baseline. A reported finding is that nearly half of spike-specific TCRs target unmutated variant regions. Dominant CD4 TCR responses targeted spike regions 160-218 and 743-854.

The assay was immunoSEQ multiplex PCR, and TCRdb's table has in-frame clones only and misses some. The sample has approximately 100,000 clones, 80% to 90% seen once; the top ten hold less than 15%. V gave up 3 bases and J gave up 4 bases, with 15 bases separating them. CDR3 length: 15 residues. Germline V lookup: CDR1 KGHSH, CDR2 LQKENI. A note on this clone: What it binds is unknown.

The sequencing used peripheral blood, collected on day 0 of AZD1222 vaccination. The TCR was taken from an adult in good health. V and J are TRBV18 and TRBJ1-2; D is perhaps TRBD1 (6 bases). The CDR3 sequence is CASSPDRPSAYGYTF. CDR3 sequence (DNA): TGTGCCAGCTCACCTGACAGGCCCTCCGCCTATGGCTACACCTTC.